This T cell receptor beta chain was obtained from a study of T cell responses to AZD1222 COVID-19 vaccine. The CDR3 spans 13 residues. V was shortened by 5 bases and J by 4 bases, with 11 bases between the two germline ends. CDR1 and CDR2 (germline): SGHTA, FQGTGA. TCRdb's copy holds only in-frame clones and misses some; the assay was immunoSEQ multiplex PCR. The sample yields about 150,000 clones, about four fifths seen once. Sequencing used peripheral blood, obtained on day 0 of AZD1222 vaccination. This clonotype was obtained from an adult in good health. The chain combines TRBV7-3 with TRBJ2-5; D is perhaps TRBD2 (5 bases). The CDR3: CASSAPEAETQYF. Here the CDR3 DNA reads TGTGCCAGCAGCGCGCCGGAGGCAGAGACCCAGTACTTC.